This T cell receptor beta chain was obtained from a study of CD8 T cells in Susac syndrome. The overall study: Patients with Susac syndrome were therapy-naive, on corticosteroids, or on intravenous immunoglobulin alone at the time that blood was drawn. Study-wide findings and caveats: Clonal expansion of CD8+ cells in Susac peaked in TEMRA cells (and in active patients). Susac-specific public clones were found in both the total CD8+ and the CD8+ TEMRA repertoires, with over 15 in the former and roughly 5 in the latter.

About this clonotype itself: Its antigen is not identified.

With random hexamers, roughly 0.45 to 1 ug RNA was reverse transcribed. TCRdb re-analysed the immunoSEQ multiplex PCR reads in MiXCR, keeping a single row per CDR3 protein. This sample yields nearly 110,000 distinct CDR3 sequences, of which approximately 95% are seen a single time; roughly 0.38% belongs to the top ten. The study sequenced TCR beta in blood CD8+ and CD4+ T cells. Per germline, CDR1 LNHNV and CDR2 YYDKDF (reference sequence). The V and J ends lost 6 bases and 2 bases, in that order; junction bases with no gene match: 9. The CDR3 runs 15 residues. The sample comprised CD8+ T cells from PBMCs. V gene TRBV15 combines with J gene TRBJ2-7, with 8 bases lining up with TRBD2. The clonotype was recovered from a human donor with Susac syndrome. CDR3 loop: CATSPTLAATYEQYF. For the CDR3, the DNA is TGTGCCACCAGTCCGACACTAGCGGCCACCTACGAGCAGTACTTC.